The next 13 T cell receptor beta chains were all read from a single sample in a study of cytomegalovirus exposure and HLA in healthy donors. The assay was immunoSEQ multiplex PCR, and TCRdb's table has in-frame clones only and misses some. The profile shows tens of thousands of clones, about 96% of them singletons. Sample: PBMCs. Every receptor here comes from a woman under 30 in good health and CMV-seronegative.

CDR3 protein: CASSPGLAGGPGNEQFF. CDR3 sequence (DNA): TGTGCCAGCAGCCCAGGACTAGCGGGAGGGCCGGGGAATGAGCAGTTCTTC. The chain uses TRBV7-3 and TRBJ2-1; 15 bases line up with TRBD2. The V and J ends lost 5 bases and 7 bases, in that order; junction bases with no gene match: 9. Germline V gene lookup returns CDR1 SGHTA and CDR2 FQGTGA. The CDR3 loop spans 17 amino acids. The variable domain in full, completed from reference TRBV7-3 and TRBJ2-1, reads GAGVSQTPSNKVTEKGKYVELRCDPISGHTALYWYRQSLGQGPEFLIYFQGTGAADDSGLPNDRFFAVRPEGSVSTLKIQRTERGDSAVYLCASSPGLAGGPGNEQFFGPGTRLTVL.

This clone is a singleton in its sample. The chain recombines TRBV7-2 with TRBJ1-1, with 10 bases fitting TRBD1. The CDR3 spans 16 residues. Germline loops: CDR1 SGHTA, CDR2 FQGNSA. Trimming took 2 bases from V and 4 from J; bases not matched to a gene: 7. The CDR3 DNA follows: TGTGCCAGCAGCTTACGACAGGGGGCTCGGGGCACTGAAGCTTTCTTT. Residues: CASSLRQGARGTEAFF. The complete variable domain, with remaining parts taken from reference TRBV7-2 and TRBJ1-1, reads GAGVSQSPSNKVTEKGKDVELRCDPISGHTALYWYRQSLGQGLEFLIYFQGNSAPDKSGLPSDRFSAERTGGSVSTLTIQRTQQEDSAVYLCASSLRQGARGTEAFFGQGTRLTVV.

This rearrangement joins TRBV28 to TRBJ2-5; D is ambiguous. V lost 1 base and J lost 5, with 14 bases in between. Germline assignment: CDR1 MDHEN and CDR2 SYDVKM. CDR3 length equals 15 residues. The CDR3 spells CASSLFQSTRETQYF. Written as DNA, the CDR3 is TGTGCCAGCAGTTTATTTCAGAGCACCAGGGAGACCCAGTACTTC.

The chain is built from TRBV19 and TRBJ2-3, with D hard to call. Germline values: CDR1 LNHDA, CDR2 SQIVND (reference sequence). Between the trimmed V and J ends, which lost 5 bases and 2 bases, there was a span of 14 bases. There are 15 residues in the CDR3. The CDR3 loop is CASSPRVGYTDTQYF. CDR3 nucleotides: TGTGCCAGTAGTCCCCGGGTCGGATACACAGATACGCAGTATTTT. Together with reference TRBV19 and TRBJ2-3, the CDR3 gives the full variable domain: DGGITQSPKYLFRKEGQNVTLSCEQNLNHDAMYWYRQDPGQGLRLIYYSQIVNDFQKGDIAEGYSVSREKKESFPLTVTSAQKNPTAFYLCASSPRVGYTDTQYFGPGTRLTVL.

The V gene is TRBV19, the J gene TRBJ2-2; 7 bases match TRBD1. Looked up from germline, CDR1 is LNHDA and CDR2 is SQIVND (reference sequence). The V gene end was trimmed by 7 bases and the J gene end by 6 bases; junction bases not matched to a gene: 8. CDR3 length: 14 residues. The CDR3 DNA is TGTGCCAGTATGCCGGGGCAGGGGGCCGGGGAGCTGTTTTTT. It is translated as CASMPGQGAGELFF. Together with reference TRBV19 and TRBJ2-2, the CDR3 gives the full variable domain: DGGITQSPKYLFRKEGQNVTLSCEQNLNHDAMYWYRQDPGQGLRLIYYSQIVNDFQKGDIAEGYSVSREKKESFPLTVTSAQKNPTAFYLCASMPGQGAGELFFGEGSRLTVL.

CDR3: CAWSVGVLRDSYNEQFF. The CDR3, as DNA: TGTGCCTGGAGTGTGGGGGTTTTGCGGGACTCCTACAATGAGCAGTTCTTC. J is TRBJ2-1 and V is TRBV30; a weak D match, TRBD2 (6 bases). Trimming shortened V by 0 bases and J by 0 bases, and 15 bases separated the two germline ends. The germline gives CDR1 GTSNPN, CDR2 SVGIG (reference sequence). CDR3 length equals 17 residues.

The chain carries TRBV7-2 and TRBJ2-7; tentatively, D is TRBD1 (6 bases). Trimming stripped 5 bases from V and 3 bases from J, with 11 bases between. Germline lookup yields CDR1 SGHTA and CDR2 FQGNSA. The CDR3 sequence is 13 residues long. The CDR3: CASSPLGGYEQYF. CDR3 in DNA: TGTGCCAGCAGCCCCCTAGGGGGCTACGAGCAGTACTTC.

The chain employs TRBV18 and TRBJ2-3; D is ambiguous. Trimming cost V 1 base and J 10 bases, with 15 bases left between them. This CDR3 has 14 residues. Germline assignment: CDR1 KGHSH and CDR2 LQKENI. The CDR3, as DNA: TGTGCCAGCTCACCACGCCACCCTATGGCGGCGCAGTATTTT. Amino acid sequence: CASSPRHPMAAQYF.

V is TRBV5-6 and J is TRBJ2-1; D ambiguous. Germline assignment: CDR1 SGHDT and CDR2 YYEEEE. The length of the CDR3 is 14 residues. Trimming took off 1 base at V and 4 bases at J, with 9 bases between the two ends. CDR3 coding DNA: TGTGCCAGCAGCTTGTTCTACCTTTACAATGAGCAGTTCTTC. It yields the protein CASSLFYLYNEQFF.

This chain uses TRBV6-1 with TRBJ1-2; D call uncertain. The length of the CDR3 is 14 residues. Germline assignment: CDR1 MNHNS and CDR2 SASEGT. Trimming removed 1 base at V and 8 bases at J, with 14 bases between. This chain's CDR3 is CASSEGEGPGGYTF. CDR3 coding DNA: TGTGCCAGCAGTGAAGGGGAGGGTCCCGGGGGCTACACCTTC.

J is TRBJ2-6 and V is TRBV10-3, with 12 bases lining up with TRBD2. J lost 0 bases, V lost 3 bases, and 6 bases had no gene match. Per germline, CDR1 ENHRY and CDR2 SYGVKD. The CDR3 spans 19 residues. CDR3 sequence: CAISDLLAGGTSGANVLTF. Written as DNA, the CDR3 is TGTGCCATCAGTGACCTACTAGCGGGGGGAACCTCTGGGGCCAACGTCCTGACTTTC.

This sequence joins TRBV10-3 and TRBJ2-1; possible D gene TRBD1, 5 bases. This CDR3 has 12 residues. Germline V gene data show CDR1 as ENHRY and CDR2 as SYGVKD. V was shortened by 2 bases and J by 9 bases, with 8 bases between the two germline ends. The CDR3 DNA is TGTGCCATCAGTGAGACCAGGGTTGAGCAGTTCTTC. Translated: CAISETRVEQFF.

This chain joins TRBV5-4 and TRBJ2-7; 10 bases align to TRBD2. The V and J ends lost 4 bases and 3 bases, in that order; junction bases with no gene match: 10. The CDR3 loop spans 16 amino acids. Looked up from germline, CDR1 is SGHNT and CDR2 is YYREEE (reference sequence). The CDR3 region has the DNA TGTGCCAGCAGCCGGCTAGGACTAGCGGACGACTACGAGCAGTACTTC. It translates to CASSRLGLADDYEQYF.